The following is a T cell receptor (beta chain) sequence with its context. The antigen it recognizes is unknown. No qualities accompany the bases; no much larger clone lies one base away. The data are from a study of T cell clones after liver transplantation (dated by TCRdb to about 2019). Regarding the complete study: Samples were obtained from ITN030ST, a randomized trial in which withdrawal of immunosuppression was attempted within 2 years of liver transplantation. After a pre-transplant mixed lymphocyte reaction, TCRbeta sequencing was used to pinpoint donor-reactive T cell clones, which were subsequently tracked in post-transplant blood. Three of the eight recipients were HCV-positive; the others were transplanted for non-autoimmune, non-viral indications. The study cohort included 8 liver transplant recipients, of whom 3 were classified as tolerant and 5 as non-tolerant. Tolerance was defined as complete immunosuppression withdrawal for at least one year with no rise in liver enzymes beyond twice the upper limit of normal. Blood samples were collected pre-transplant, pre-randomization before withdrawal, and post-randomization after either full withdrawal or failed withdrawal. Third party-reactive TCRbeta sequences were also identified from pre-transplant MLRs to serve as an antigen-independent comparator for donor-reactive sequences. The subjects received no induction therapy and were kept on standard immunosuppression until randomization at 12-24 months post-transplant.

Frozen genomic DNA underwent high-throughput TCRbeta CDR3 sequencing by immunoSEQ, including PCR amplification, mapping, bias correction and internal controls. The study's own analysis went as follows. Productive rearrangements were retained, and unique TCRbeta sequences were defined by the CDR3 nucleotide sequence together with the V and J gene. Donor-reactive sequences required at least 5-fold expansion in CFSE-low cells versus unstimulated pre-transplant cells and at least 0.01% frequency. Per-subject minimum frequency thresholds, based on the lowest-template unstimulated sample, ensured at least 90% detection power. Repertoire turnover was measured by Jensen-Shannon divergence between the top 1000 TCRbeta sequences post- and pre-transplant. Two-sided Fisher's exact tests were used to test for changes in how often donor-reactive sequences were detected. The clones in this table, taken by TCRdb from immuneACCESS, are in-frame only. Not every clone is retained; where verified, under half of the shortfall comes from an unresolved V gene, and the cause of the rest is unknown. The V and J calls and clone size were taken over from that table, and D and trimming were inferred from the DNA. For this sample there are about 11,000 clones; 70% to 75% appear just once. The top ten clones comprise about a quarter of the sample.

The full study reports these points: After accounting for repertoire turnover, donor-reactive detection was significantly reduced in 7 of 8 subjects for CD4 and 8 of 8 for CD8. The decline in donor-reactive sequences exceeded the decline in third party-reactive sequences, suggesting partial antigen-specific deletion that was unrelated to withdrawal success. Because allograft tissue specimens were not available, migration of donor-reactive T cells into the graft, rather than deletion, may have occurred. Circulating donor-reactive CD4 TCRbeta sequences fell significantly post-transplant in most of the 8 subjects, irrespective of tolerance or HCV status. The conclusions were considered preliminary, being limited by small, heterogeneous patient numbers and non-standardized post-transplant time points. In two subjects, low numbers of available donor cells limited the measurable donor-reactive repertoire.

Thawed unstimulated PBMCs were stained for CD3, CD4 and CD8 and FACS-sorted into CD3+CD4+ and CD3+CD8+ populations. Each of the 8 studied subjects was randomized to immunosuppression withdrawal. The Qiagen DNeasy Blood and Tissue Kit was used to isolate genomic DNA. The germline V end is reduced by 3 bases and the J end by 7 bases; junction bases left unmatched: 8. The germline V gene encodes CDR1 SQVTM and CDR2 ANQGSEA. The CDR3 sequence holds 14 residues, the cysteine and phenylalanine included. The kept DNA is CDR3 alone, 42 bases in frame from the first base. The sample here was CD4+ T cells from blood, taken less than 33 months after liver transplant. The V and J segments used are TRBV29-1 and TRBJ2-3, with 9 middle bases fitting TRBD2. This clonotype originated in a human patient who received a liver transplant. After a transplant, the donor of the graft may account for some T cells. The DNA sequence is given as TGCAGCGTTGATAGTCAGCGGGAGGTTAATACGCAGTATTTT. Its coded protein is CSVDSQREVNTQYF.